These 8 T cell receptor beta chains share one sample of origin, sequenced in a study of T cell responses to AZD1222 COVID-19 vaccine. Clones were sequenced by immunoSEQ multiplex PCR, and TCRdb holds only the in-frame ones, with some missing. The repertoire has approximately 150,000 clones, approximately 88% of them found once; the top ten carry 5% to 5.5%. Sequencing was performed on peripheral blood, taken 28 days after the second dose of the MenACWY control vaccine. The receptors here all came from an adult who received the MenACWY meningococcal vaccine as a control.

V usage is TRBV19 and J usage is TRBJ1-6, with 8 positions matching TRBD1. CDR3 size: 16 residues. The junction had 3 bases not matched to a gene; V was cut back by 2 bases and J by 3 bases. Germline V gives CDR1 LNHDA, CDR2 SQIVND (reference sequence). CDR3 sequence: CASSISGTGYNSPLHF. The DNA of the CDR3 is TGTGCCAGTAGTATATCGGGGACAGGCTATAATTCACCCCTCCACTTT. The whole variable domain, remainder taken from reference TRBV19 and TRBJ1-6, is DGGITQSPKYLFRKEGQNVTLSCEQNLNHDAMYWYRQDPGQGLRLIYYSQIVNDFQKGDIAEGYSVSREKKESFPLTVTSAQKNPTAFYLCASSISGTGYNSPLHFGNGTRLTVT.

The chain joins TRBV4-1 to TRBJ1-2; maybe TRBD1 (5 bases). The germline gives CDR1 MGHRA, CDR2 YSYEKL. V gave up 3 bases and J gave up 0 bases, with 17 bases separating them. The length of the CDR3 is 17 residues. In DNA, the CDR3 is TGCGCCAGCAGCCAGGGGGGAGGGCCCGGAGCTAACTATGGCTACACCTTC. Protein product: CASSQGGGPGANYGYTF.

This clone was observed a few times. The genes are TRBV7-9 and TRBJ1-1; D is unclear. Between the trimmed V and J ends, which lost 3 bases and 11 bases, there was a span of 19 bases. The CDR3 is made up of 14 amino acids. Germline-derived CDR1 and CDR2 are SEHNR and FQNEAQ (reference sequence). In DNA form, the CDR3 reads TGTGCCAGCAGCTTTCGGACGGCACAACCGAGGGCTTTCTTT. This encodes CASSFRTAQPRAFF.

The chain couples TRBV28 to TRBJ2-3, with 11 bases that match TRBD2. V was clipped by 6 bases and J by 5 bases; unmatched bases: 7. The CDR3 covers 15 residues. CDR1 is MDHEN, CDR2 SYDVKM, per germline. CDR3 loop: CASSRLLAGVDTQYF. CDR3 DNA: TGTGCCAGCAGCCGACTACTAGCGGGAGTAGATACGCAGTATTTT.

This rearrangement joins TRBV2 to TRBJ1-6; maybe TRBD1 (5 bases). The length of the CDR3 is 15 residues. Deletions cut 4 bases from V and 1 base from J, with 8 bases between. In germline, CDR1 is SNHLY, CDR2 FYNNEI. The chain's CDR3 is CASSVRESYNSPLHF. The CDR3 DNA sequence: TGTGCCAGCAGTGTCAGGGAGTCCTATAATTCACCCCTCCACTTT.

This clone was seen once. The CDR3 sequence: CASSPTGIAQPQHF. CDR3 nucleotides: TGTGCCAGCAGCCCCACAGGGATCGCCCAGCCCCAGCATTTT. The chain combines TRBV7-2 with TRBJ1-5; the D gene is possibly TRBD1 (6 bases). This CDR3 contains 14 residues. Germline V CDR1 and CDR2: SGHTA, FQGNSA. Between the trimmed V and J ends, which lost 5 bases and 7 bases, there was a span of 15 bases.

CDR3 bases: TGTGCCAGCCGGAGGGGGGTAGAGTCGGGCACAGATACGCAGTATTTT. It specifies CASRRGVESGTDTQYF. The chain combines TRBV5-6 with TRBJ2-3; the D gene could be TRBD1 or TRBD2 (6 bases each). Germline lookup yields CDR1 SGHDT and CDR2 YYEEEE. Trimming removed 7 bases at V and 1 base at J, with 19 bases between. The CDR3 spans 16 residues.

CDR3 sequence reads: CASSPEALNYGYTF. The DNA of the CDR3 is TGTGCCAGTAGTCCGGAGGCCCTCAACTATGGCTACACCTTC. The chain couples TRBV19 to TRBJ1-2; D ambiguous. V was trimmed by 5 bases and J by 2 bases, leaving 12 bases between them. CDR1 and CDR2 from the germline V gene are LNHDA and SQIVND (reference sequence). This CDR3 is 14 amino acids long. Full variable domain (rest looked up from reference TRBV19 and TRBJ1-2): DGGITQSPKYLFRKEGQNVTLSCEQNLNHDAMYWYRQDPGQGLRLIYYSQIVNDFQKGDIAEGYSVSREKKESFPLTVTSAQKNPTAFYLCASSPEALNYGYTFGSGTRLTVV.